This T cell receptor (beta chain) stems from a study of T cells in Graves' hyperthyroidism and ophthalmopathy. It was RNA transcripts that yielded the amplified TCR beta CDR3 regions. HTBI primers drove first-round RT-PCR of the TCR CDR3. TCRdb reprocessed the multiplex PCR reads with MiXCR, giving one entry per CDR3 protein. Here the sample spans fewer than 750,000 distinct CDR3 sequences, approximately 44% being singletons. This clonotype was detected many times. Stable Graves' hyperthyroidism meant no ophthalmopathy progression within 18 months. Sequenced: peripheral blood or thyroid tissue (not recorded which). The sequence was obtained from a woman aged 18-29 years with Graves' hyperthyroidism.

This chain's CDR3 is CASSQGGGSLEQYF. For the CDR3, the DNA is TGTGCCAGCAGCCAAGGGGGGGGGAGTCTCGAGCAGTACTTC. J is TRBJ2-7 and V is TRBV4-2, with TRBD2 matching over 7 bases. V was pared by 1 base and J by 6 bases, with 6 bases of the junction left unmatched. From germline, CDR1 is LGHNA and CDR2 YNFKEQ. The CDR3 length is 14 residues.